Below are 10 T cell receptor beta chains sequenced from a single sample in a study of T-cell memory formation after mild COVID-19. One entry per CDR3 protein results from TCRdb running MiXCR on the 5' RACE reads. Of 350,000 to 500,000 distinct CDR3 sequences listed, around 22% are singletons. The sample taken for sequencing was PBMCs or a T cell subset sorted from them (not recorded which). Receptors were obtained from an adult woman who had mild COVID-19 (a few samples of this study predate the infection). Cell type and time point are not known.

J is TRBJ2-5 and V is TRBV4-1; 9 bases map to TRBD2. The germline V gene has CDR1 MGHRA and CDR2 YSYEKL. V lost 0 bases, J lost 5 bases, and 13 bases stayed unmatched. This CDR3 is 18 amino acids long. The CDR3 sequence: CASSQDTLAGSREETQYF. CDR3 DNA: TGCGCCAGCAGCCAAGATACCCTAGCGGGGTCGCGGGAGGAGACCCAGTACTTC.

In this sample, this clonotype turned up many times. This CDR3 is CASSLDPSYEQYF. In DNA, the CDR3 is TGTGCCAGCAGCTTAGACCCCTCCTACGAGCAGTACTTC. This chain joins TRBV11-2 and TRBJ2-7; D is ambiguous. This CDR3 is built from 13 residues. In germline, CDR1 is SGHAT, CDR2 FQNNGV. V lost 0 bases and J 0 bases, leaving 3 bases between the germline ends.

There are many counts of this clonotype. The chain uses TRBV15 and TRBJ2-5, with D unresolved. Per the germline V gene, CDR1 is LNHNV and CDR2 is YYDKDF (reference sequence). The CDR3 sequence is 16 residues long. V lost 0 bases and J lost 4, with 15 bases in between. The CDR3 nucleotides are TGTGCCACCAGCAGAGATCGGGCGCTGCCCTCAGAGACCCAGTACTTC. It translates to CATSRDRALPSETQYF.

The J gene is TRBJ2-3, the V gene TRBV20-1, with D possibly TRBD1 on 7 matching bases. The CDR3 runs to 17 residues. V was trimmed by 4 bases and J by 3 bases, leaving 23 bases between them. CDR1 is DFQATT, CDR2 SNEGSKA, per germline (reference sequence). In nucleotides, the CDR3 is TGCAGTGCTAACGACGGAGGGGGCGAAGAGCAAACAGATACGCAGTATTTT. Its protein product is CSANDGGGEEQTDTQYF.

The V gene is TRBV6-5, the J gene TRBJ2-3; TRBD2 matches 10 bases. Unmatched junction bases numbered 5, after V lost 0 bases and J lost 5 bases. Germline CDR1 is MNHEY and CDR2 is SVGAGI. This CDR3 comprises 16 residues. CDR3 sequence reads: CASSYSLAGAVDTQYF. The CDR3, as DNA: TGTGCCAGCAGTTACTCTCTAGCGGGAGCGGTAGATACGCAGTATTTT.

The rearrangement uses TRBV24-1 and TRBJ1-5, with 8 nucleotides matching TRBD1. V was clipped by 2 bases and J by 5 bases; unmatched bases: 4. This CDR3 has 15 residues. Germline CDR1 KGHDR, CDR2 SFDVKD. This chain's CDR3 is CATSDSMTGDQPQHF. The CDR3 DNA reads TGTGCCACCAGTGATTCCATGACAGGGGATCAGCCCCAGCATTTT.

This chain connects TRBV12-3 or TRBV12-4 to TRBJ1-5; 9 positions match TRBD1. The CDR3 spans 16 residues. V gave up 4 bases and J gave up 5 bases; unmatched junction bases: 9. CDR3 in amino acids: CASSSSSRDRDQPQHF. The CDR3 DNA follows: TGTGCCAGCAGTTCATCGTCCCGGGACAGGGATCAGCCCCAGCATTTT.

This clonotype showed up many times. The chain uses TRBV5-1 and TRBJ1-1; D unresolved. V shed 3 bases and J shed 8 bases, with 14 bases lying between them. Germline V CDR1 and CDR2: SGHRS, YFSETQ. The CDR3 runs 13 residues. The CDR3 DNA follows: TGCGCCAGCAGCTCCGATAGATACGGCGAAGCTTTCTTT. It is translated as CASSSDRYGEAFF.

The CDR3 loop is CASSYEGLATNEQFF. CDR3 sequence (DNA): TGTGCCAGCAGTTACGAGGGACTAGCGACCAATGAGCAGTTCTTC. This rearrangement joins TRBV6-6 to TRBJ2-1; TRBD2 agrees at 10 bases. The CDR3 loop spans 15 amino acids. Unmatched junction bases numbered 4, after V lost 2 bases and J lost 6 bases. Germline V gene lookup returns CDR1 MNHNY and CDR2 SVGAGI (reference sequence).

This clonotype was counted only a few times. CDR3: CATSDLTSNDEQFF. CDR3 DNA sequence: TGTGCCACCAGTGATCTGACTAGTAATGATGAGCAGTTCTTC. The chain couples TRBV24-1 to TRBJ2-1, with D perhaps TRBD2 (6 bases). Germline V gene sequence: CDR1 KGHDR, CDR2 SFDVKD. The CDR3 contains 14 residues. Trimming took 3 bases from V and 8 from J, leaving 13 bases between them.